This T cell receptor (beta chain) stems from a study of shared clonotypes between healthy human individuals (dated by TCRdb to 2019 to 2021). At the level of the whole study: Two women and a few men aged 18 to 49 years were included in the cohort. Between about 0.94 and 8.9 billion PBMCs per donor were obtained by leukapheresis. To increase sequencing depth and limit assay-specific biases, different laboratories used diverse techniques to prepare libraries and sequence TCR repertoires. To estimate repertoire size and how much clonotype sharing occurs between individuals, the study deeply sequenced the blood TCR repertoires of several healthy adults. For each donor, three plates each were used for CD4 naive and CD4 memory, two plates were used for CD8 naive, and one plate was used for CD8 memory.

Using the deep immunoSEQ assay, TCR CDR3 regions were amplified from genomic DNA by multiplex PCR. Genomic DNA extracted from each cell subset was distributed evenly over all wells of several immunoSEQ 96-well plates, and each plate served as one replicate. For sorted subsets, about 0.2 ug genomic DNA, equal to tens of thousands of T cell genomes, was loaded into each replicate PCR. The purified libraries were quantified using a Qubit 3.0 fluorometer, sized with a Bioanalyzer 2100, and then quantified again using the KAPA Library Quantification kit. Every immunoSEQ 96-well plate was sequenced on a separate single-read 150-cycle Illumina NextSeq 550 flow cell. In the source study's methods: Because the immunoSEQ output included only junctional sequences and no quality scores, the filtering could not be the same as the filtering used for full-length reads. To assign V/J genes and CDR3, sequences were annotated against IMGT germline references using PyIR, a Python wrapper for IgBLAST v1.9. Reads with weak V/J assignments (E-value above 1e-6), missing CDR3, stop codons, out-of-frame junctions, or ambiguous translated residues were removed. V3J clonotypes were defined as sequences sharing an identical inferred V gene, J gene, and CDR3 amino acid sequence. The percentage overlap between two repertoires was calculated by dividing the number of shared unique clonotypes by the size of the smaller repertoire. RTK rarefaction, the Chao1 estimator, and Recon v2.1 estimates of unobserved clonotypes were used to assess repertoire richness. Generation probabilities were computed with OLGA for all TCRbeta clonotypes obtained by the gDNA method from a few donors. TCRdb obtained this table from immuneACCESS and retained in-frame rearrangements with V and J assigned. These tables miss some clones; where compared with another copy, unresolved V genes account for less than half of the shortfall, and the remainder is unexplained. That table is the source of V, J and clone size, and D and trimming were worked out from the DNA. For this sample there are around 2.1 million clones; nearly 97% appear just once. The ten largest account for 0.1% to 0.15% of the sample.

What the research found in general, with its limitations: Sampling was limited to blood, and TCR repertoires in tissue likely differ from TCR repertoires in blood. Naive subsets generally had larger estimated clonotype richness than memory subsets. Higher generation probabilities were observed for clonotypes shared by all four sorted-subset donors than for non-shared clonotypes. Pairwise subsampling indicated that sequencing depth was expected to affect the degree of clonotype sharing among donors. Rarefaction of sorted-subset datasets indicated incomplete sequencing despite the large sequencing depth. Because the study included only a small number of donors, the genetic and exposure-history diversity represented was limited. Approximately 5% of naive CD4, more than 3% of naive CD8, approximately 2% of memory CD4, and about 0.4% of memory CD8 clonotypes were shared across several donors.

Comment on this clone: No cognate antigen has been identified for it. One base away there is no much larger clone; base qualities are not given.

V is cut back by 3 bases and J by 1 base, with 5 bases in the junction unmatched. Measured from the cysteine to the phenylalanine, the CDR3 is 15 residues long. Only CDR3 DNA remains: 45 bases, in frame from the first base. Via the germline V gene, CDR1 is KGHSH and CDR2 LQKENI. The donors were healthy, HIV-negative adults who had no recently reported acute infections or vaccinations. Every donor was a Caucasian adult residing in Nashville, Tennessee, USA. Magnetic negative selection was used to enrich CD4+ T cells, after which naive cells were positively selected on CD45RA and the negative fraction became the memory subset. Blood was collected by leukapheresis, and PBMCs were isolated by Ficoll-Histopaque density gradient centrifugation and then cryopreserved in liquid nitrogen vapor phase. Analytical flow cytometry was used to check the purity and quantity of each magnetically sorted T cell population. Genomic DNA was isolated from each sorted fraction and quantified by UV absorbance on a Nanodrop 2000c.

The chain is encoded by TRBV18 joined to TRBJ1-1; 7 central bases correspond to TRBD1. Sequenced input: naive CD4+ T cells sorted from blood. In the paper's terms, the cell subset or site label means: CD45RA+ positively selected. This TCR was recovered from a young man in good health. DNA sequence: TGTGCCAGCTCACCGCAACAGGGGCGGAACACTGAAGCTTTCTTT. This translates into CASSPQQGRNTEAFF.